Detailed here is one T cell receptor beta chain. No cognate antigen has been identified for it. Base-call qualities are not available, and no considerably larger clone is one nucleotide away. Whole blood was collected in K2EDTA tubes by collaborating institutions according to the institutions' own protocols. For TCRbeta analysis, collaborator samples were shipped as frozen whole blood, as isolated PBMCs, or as DNA extracted from either sample type. TCRbeta CDR3 regions were amplified from genomic DNA by means of the immunoSEQ Assay, a bias-controlled multiplex PCR. As for the authors' bioinformatics: The number of nucleated cells in each sample was estimated from the amplification of reference gene primers within the assay. To quantify the absolute abundance of each unique TCRbeta CDR3 rearrangement, sequence reads were collapsed and filtered. Productive Simpson clonality was computed per sample as the square root of Simpson's diversity index over productive rearrangements. In TCRdb, the immuneACCESS table is reduced to in-frame sequences with V and J assigned. These tables do not hold every clone; where another copy was compared, an unresolved V gene accounts for under half, and the others remain unexplained. V and J calls and clone size are as listed in that table; D and trimming were resolved from the DNA. This sample lists some 380,000 clones; more than 65% were detected once. The ten largest clones capture over 0.95% of the sample.

This entry belongs to a study of blood T cell repertoires in COVID-19 (dated by TCRdb to about 2020). Turning to the overall study: Samples from collaborators originated in the United States, Italy and Spain and spanned both the acute and convalescent phases of COVID-19. The dataset comprised deeply sampled blood TCRbeta repertoires from subjects exposed to, actively infected with, or recovered from COVID-19. Nearly every sample came with metadata listing a de-identified subject ID, COVID-19 status, age in years and sex. HLA class I and class II types, where available, came from metadata supplied by the sample provider rather than from assay-based typing. A freely available public database, intended as a resource for researchers studying the immune response to SARS-CoV-2, is where the repertoires were released. The samples were drawn from two sources: the first 160 participants of the ongoing ImmuneRACE study, and fewer than 1,500 subjects contributed by 6 global collaborators. The material from the prospective study consisted of cDNA or gDNA derived from T cells, B-cell-depleted T cells, or PBMCs.

From the cysteine through the phenylalanine, the CDR3 covers 18 amino acids. The kept DNA is CDR3 alone, 54 bases in frame from the first base. CDR1 and CDR2 were assigned from the germline V gene (reference sequence) as LGHDT and YNNKEL. Unmatched junction bases come to 12, with V trimmed by 2 bases and J by 3 bases. Broad study findings and their caveats: The amount of clinical and demographic metadata varied by source and participant and was provided uncurated.

The sequenced sample consisted of peripheral blood. The V and J genes are TRBV3-1 (or the pseudogene TRBV3-2) and TRBJ2-7, with 11 bases aligning to TRBD2. This clonotype originated in a human donor with acute or convalescent COVID-19. The donor label of this sample is uncertain. This receptor has the CDR3 CASSQFPSTSGSLYEQYF. DNA sequence: TGTGCCAGCAGCCAATTCCCCTCCACTAGCGGGAGTCTCTACGAGCAGTACTTC.